Listed below are T cell receptor beta chains from one sample, sequenced in a study of tumor-infiltrating lymphocytes in oesophageal squamous cell carcinoma. TCRdb redid the calling of the PCR reads with MiXCR, one entry per CDR3 protein. The repertoire holds nearly 20,000 distinct CDR3 sequences, with around two fifths as singletons. The sample taken for sequencing was esophageal tumor tissue. The receptors derive from a male donor with esophageal squamous cell carcinoma. Both conserved end residues are part of each CDR3. The D gene is left open where the match is weak. The size entry is marked missing in some rows and otherwise reads once, few, many or a size class.

TRBJ2-3 . TRBV20-1 . CSARETGTDTQYF TGCAGTGCTAGAGAAACAGGGACAGATACGCAGTATTTT
TRBJ2-7 . TRBV7-9 . CASSRRDRAGEQYF TGTGCCAGCAGCAGACGGGACCGGGCTGGCGAGCAGTACTTC
TRBJ2-7 . TRBV18 few CASSPPTPLQGRLLRGDSYEQYF TGTGCCAGCTCACCACCGACCCCGCTACAGGGGCGGCTTCTCCGGGGGGACTCCTACGAGCAGTACTTC
TRBJ2-7 . TRBV5-4 . CASSLSDDEQYF TGTGCCAGCAGCTTGAGTGACGACGAGCAGTACTTC
TRBJ2-3 . TRBV20-1 many CSARAATDTQYF TGCAGTGCTAGAGCCGCTACAGATACGCAGTATTTT
TRBJ2-3 TRBD2 TRBV6-1 many CASSKRASGHTDTQYF TGTGCCAGCAGTAAAAGGGCTAGCGGCCACACAGATACGCAGTATTTT
TRBJ2-7 . TRBV11-2 many CASSPGGAGSSYNEQYF TGTGCCAGCAGCCCGGGCGGGGCGGGGTCCTCCTACAATGAGCAGTACTTC
TRBJ2-5 . TRBV5-1 many CASSRGNQETQYF TGCGCCAGCAGCCGGGGCAACCAAGAGACCCAGTACTTC
TRBJ2-5 . TRBV5-4 few CASSLDERWETQYF TGTGCCAGCAGCTTGGATGAGCGGTGGGAGACCCAGTACTTC
TRBJ2-7 . TRBV28 . CASRRPGGNYEQYF TGTGCCAGCAGGCGACCCGGCGGTAACTACGAGCAGTACTTC
TRBJ1-5 . TRBV10-1 many CASSEWGREGGRRCASNQPQHF TGCGCCAGCAGTGAGTGGGGGCGAGAGGGGGGAAGACGGTGTGCTAGCAATCAGCCCCAGCATTTT
TRBJ2-5 TRBD1 TRBV27 once CASSAQGGQETQYF TGTGCCAGCAGTGCACAGGGGGGACAAGAGACCCAGTACTTC
TRBJ2-1 TRBD2 TRBV7-4 few CASSLINSGTSGYNEQFF TGTGCCAGCAGCCTCATCAACTCCGGGACTAGCGGCTACAATGAGCAGTTCTTC
TRBJ2-7 TRBD1 TRBV4-1 many CASSPSGQAFSYEQYF TGCGCCAGCAGCCCCTCGGGACAGGCATTCTCCTACGAGCAGTACTTC
TRBJ2-4 . TRBV25-1 few CASSDWRLAKNIQYF TGTGCCAGCAGTGATTGGAGACTAGCCAAAAACATTCAGTACTTC
TRBJ2-6 . TRBV7-9 . CASSPGPASFGANVLTF TGTGCCAGCAGCCCGGGACCTGCGAGCTTCGGGGCCAACGTCCTGACTTTC
TRBJ2-1 . TRBV7-3 few CASSAPGTGYNEQFF TGTGCCAGCAGCGCCCCCGGGACGGGATACAATGAGCAGTTCTTC
TRBJ2-7 . TRBV7-2 many CASSLDQGYEQYF TGTGCCAGCAGCTTAGACCAGGGGTACGAGCAGTACTTC
TRBJ2-7 . TRBV7-9 large CASSLGLTPDEQYF TGTGCCAGCAGCTTAGGGCTCACCCCGGACGAGCAGTACTTC
TRBJ2-1 . TRBV7-8 . CASSVGTTQGNEQFF TGTGCCAGCAGCGTCGGGACGACTCAGGGGAATGAGCAGTTCTTC
TRBJ1-3 . TRBV7-2 . CASSSGRRNTIYF TGTGCCAGCAGCTCGGGACGGAGAAACACCATATATTTT
TRBJ2-3 TRBD2 TRBV11-3 medium-sized CASSPGLADSDTQYF TGTGCCAGCAGCCCGGGACTAGCGGATTCAGATACGCAGTATTTT
TRBJ1-2 TRBD1 TRBV10-3 once CAISESRTGDGYTF TGTGCCATCAGTGAGTCAAGGACAGGGGACGGCTACACCTTC
TRBJ2-1 TRBD2 TRBV7-3 medium-sized CASMMTSGRGEQFF TGTGCCAGCATGATGACTAGCGGGAGGGGGGAGCAGTTCTTC
TRBJ2-7 . TRBV7-8 . CASRTNRGRYEQYF TGTGCCAGCAGGACCAATCGGGGGCGGTACGAGCAGTACTTC
TRBJ2-5 . TRBV30 . CACPAGTPETQYF TGTGCCTGCCCGGCGGGGACCCCGGAGACCCAGTACTTC
TRBJ2-1 . TRBV5-5 . CASSFQGSYEQFF TGTGCCAGCAGCTTTCAAGGGTCCTACGAGCAGTTCTTC
TRBJ2-1 . TRBV7-9 large CASSRVGPQVHEQFF TGTGCCAGCAGCCGGGTTGGGCCCCAGGTCCATGAGCAGTTCTTC
TRBJ2-4 . TRBV5-1 few CASSPSNSASPYNSPLHF TGCGCCAGCAGCCCTTCGAACAGTGCTTCCCCCTATAATTCACCCCTCCACTTC
TRBJ2-5 TRBD2 TRBV6-1 . CASSPTSGYGTQYF TGTGCCAGCAGTCCGACTAGCGGCTATGGGACCCAGTACTTC
TRBJ2-7 . TRBV5-5 many CASSLPGTLYEQYF TGTGCCAGCAGCTTGCCCGGGACTCTCTACGAGCAGTACTTC
TRBJ2-2 TRBD1 TRBV19 . CASSVGTGGTGELFF TGTGCCAGTAGTGTCGGGACAGGGGGAACCGGGGAGCTGTTTTTT
TRBJ2-7 . TRBV6-1 many CASSRWKGYEQYF TGTGCCAGCAGTCGGTGGAAGGGTTACGAGCAGTACTTC